This T cell receptor beta chain was captured by sequencing in a study of shared clonotypes between healthy human individuals (dated by TCRdb to between 2020 and 2021). General notes on the study: The cohort comprised a couple of women and three men aged 18 to 49 years. To estimate repertoire size and how much clonotypes are shared between individuals, the study performed deep sequencing of blood TCR repertoires from roughly five healthy adults. For each donor, CD4 naive and CD4 memory were each run on three plates, CD8 naive on two plates, and CD8 memory on one plate. To increase sequencing depth and limit assay-specific biases, TCR repertoire library preparation and sequencing were carried out by different laboratories using diverse techniques. Each donor's leukapheresis produced roughly between roughly 0.9 and 9 billion PBMCs.

Study-level results and caveats: Because the study included only a small number of donors, the genetic and exposure-history diversity represented was limited. Only blood was sampled, and tissue TCR repertoires likely differ from those in blood. Higher generation probabilities were observed for clonotypes shared by all four sorted-subset donors than for non-shared clonotypes. Larger estimated clonotype richness was generally found for naive subsets than for memory subsets. Around 5.4% of naive CD4, approximately 3.7% of naive CD8, about 2.4% of memory CD4, and 0.4% of memory CD8 clonotypes were shared across a handful of donors. Based on pairwise subsampling, the degree of clonotype sharing among donors was expected to be affected by sequencing depth. Incomplete sequencing was indicated by rarefaction of sorted-subset datasets, despite the large sequencing depth.

Concerning this clone: Which antigen it targets is not known. Base qualities are missing; no much larger clone stands one base away.

Using the deep immunoSEQ assay, TCR CDR3 regions were amplified from genomic DNA by multiplex PCR. Genomic DNA extracted from each cell subset was distributed evenly over all wells of several immunoSEQ 96-well plates, and each plate served as one replicate. For sorted subsets, around 200 ng genomic DNA, equal to some 28,000 T cell genomes, was loaded into each replicate PCR. Purified libraries were measured with a Qubit 3.0 fluorometer, size-checked on a Bioanalyzer 2100, and measured again with the KAPA Library Quantification kit. Each immunoSEQ 96-well plate was sequenced on its own single-read 150-cycle Illumina NextSeq 550 flow cell. As for the authors' bioinformatics: Because the immunoSEQ output included only junctional sequences and no quality scores, the filtering could not be the same as the filtering used for full-length reads. Sequences were annotated with PyIR, a Python wrapper for IgBLAST v1.9, and V/J genes and CDR3 were assigned using IMGT germline references. Any read was removed if the V/J assignment was weak (E-value above 1e-6), the CDR3 was missing, or the read contained stop codons, out-of-frame junctions, or ambiguous translated residues. V3J clonotypes were defined as sequences sharing the same inferred V gene, J gene, and CDR3 amino acid sequence. To compute the percentage overlap between repertoires, the number of shared unique clonotypes was divided by the size of the smaller repertoire. Three approaches were used to assess repertoire richness: RTK rarefaction, the Chao1 estimator, and Recon v2.1 estimates of unobserved clonotypes. OLGA was used to compute generation probabilities for all TCRbeta clonotypes that the gDNA method yielded from a few donors. TCRdb holds this immuneACCESS table with in-frame rearrangements only. Some clones are missing; in checked studies, unresolved V genes explain under half, and the rest has no known cause. The V and J calls and clone size come from that table; D and trimming were worked out from the DNA. For this sample there are 2 million to 2.5 million clones; just over 90% appear just once. Together, the top ten hold around 0.4% of the sample.

The donors were healthy, HIV-negative adults with no recently reported acute infections or vaccinations. Only Caucasian adults living in Nashville, Tennessee, USA were represented among the donors. CD4+ T cells were enriched by magnetic negative selection, after which naive cells were positively selected on CD45RA and the negative fraction was taken as the memory subset. After blood collection by leukapheresis, PBMCs were isolated using Ficoll-Histopaque density gradient centrifugation and then cryopreserved in the vapor phase of liquid nitrogen. Analytical flow cytometry was used to check the purity and quantity of each magnetically sorted T cell population. From each sorted fraction, genomic DNA was isolated and quantified by UV absorbance on a Nanodrop 2000c. The CDR3, cysteine through phenylalanine, is 16 amino acids long. Only the CDR3 part of the read is kept: 48 bases, read in frame from the first base. V trim: 5 bases; J trim: 5 bases; unmatched bases: 6. CDR1 and CDR2 (SGHRS, YFSETQ) derive from the germline V gene.

The chain uses TRBV5-1 and TRBJ2-2, with 13 bases aligning to TRBD2. Sequencing used naive CD4+ T cells from PBMCs. This sample's cell subset or site label indicates: CD45RA+ positively selected. The TCR comes from a man aged 18 to 35 in good health. Some clones in this sample may be carry-over from other donors' samples. The CDR3 in this case is CASRGLAGDRTGELFF. The base sequence is TGCGCCAGCAGAGGACTAGCGGGAGATCGGACCGGGGAGCTGTTTTTT.